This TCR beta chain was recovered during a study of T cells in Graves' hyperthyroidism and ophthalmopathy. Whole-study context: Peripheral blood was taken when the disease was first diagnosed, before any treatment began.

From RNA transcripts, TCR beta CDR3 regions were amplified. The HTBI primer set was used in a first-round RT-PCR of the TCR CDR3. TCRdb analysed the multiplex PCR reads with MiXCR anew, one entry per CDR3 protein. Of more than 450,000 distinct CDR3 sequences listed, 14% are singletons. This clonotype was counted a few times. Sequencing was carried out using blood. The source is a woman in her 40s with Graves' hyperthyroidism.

The DNA of the CDR3 is TGTGCCAGCAGCGGACAGGGGGGGGTAGAAAAACTGTTTTTT. Translation: CASSGQGGVEKLFF. The V and J genes are TRBV7-8 and TRBJ1-4; TRBD1 matches 10 bases. The junction had 5 bases not matched to a gene; V was cut back by 5 bases and J by 8 bases. The CDR3 extends over 14 amino acids. Germline V gene data show CDR1 as SGHVS and CDR2 as FQNEAQ.